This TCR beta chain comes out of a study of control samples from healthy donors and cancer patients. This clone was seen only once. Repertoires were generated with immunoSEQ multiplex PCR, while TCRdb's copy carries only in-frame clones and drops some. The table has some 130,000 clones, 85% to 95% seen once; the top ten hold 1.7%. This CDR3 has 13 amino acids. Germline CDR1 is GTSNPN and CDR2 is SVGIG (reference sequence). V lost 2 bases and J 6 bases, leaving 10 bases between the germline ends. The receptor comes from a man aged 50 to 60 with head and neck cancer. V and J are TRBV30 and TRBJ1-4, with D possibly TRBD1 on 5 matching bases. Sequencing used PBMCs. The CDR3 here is CAWSLGGDEKLFF. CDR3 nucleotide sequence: TGTGCCTGGAGTCTCGGAGGGGATGAAAAACTGTTTTTT.